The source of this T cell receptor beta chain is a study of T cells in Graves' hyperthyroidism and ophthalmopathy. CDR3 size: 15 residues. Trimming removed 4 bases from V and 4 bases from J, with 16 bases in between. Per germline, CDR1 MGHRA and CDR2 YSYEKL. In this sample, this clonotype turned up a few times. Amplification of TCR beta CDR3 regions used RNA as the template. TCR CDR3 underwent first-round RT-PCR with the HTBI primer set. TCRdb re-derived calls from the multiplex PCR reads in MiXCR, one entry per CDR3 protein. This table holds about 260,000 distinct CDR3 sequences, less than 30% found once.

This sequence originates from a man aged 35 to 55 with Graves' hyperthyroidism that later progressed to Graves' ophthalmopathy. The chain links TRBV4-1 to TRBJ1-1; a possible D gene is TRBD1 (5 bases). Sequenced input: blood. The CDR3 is CASSLSGTPGTEAFF. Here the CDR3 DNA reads TGCGCCAGCAGCCTGTCCGGGACCCCGGGCACTGAAGCTTTCTTT.